The 28 T cell receptor beta chains below all came from one sample that was sequenced in a study of T cell responses to AZD1222 COVID-19 vaccine. Here immunoSEQ multiplex PCR was the method, and the copy in TCRdb shows in-frame clones only, minus some. The table lists under 110,000 clones, 90% of them singletons. The sample in question was peripheral blood, obtained on day 0 of AZD1222 vaccination. The receptors come from an adult in good health.

This sequence joins TRBV12-3 or TRBV12-4 and TRBJ1-3, with D perhaps matching TRBD1 (5 bases). This CDR3 is 13 amino acids long. This CDR3 is CATGHHSGNTIYF. The DNA for the CDR3 is TGTGCAACAGGACACCACTCTGGAAACACCATATATTTT.

In this sample, this clone turned up once. The rearrangement links TRBV25-1 to TRBJ2-7, with D perhaps matching TRBD1 or TRBD2 (6 bases each). V shed 5 bases and J shed 4 bases, with 15 bases lying between them. CDR3 length equals 14 residues. Germline assignment: CDR1 MGHDK and CDR2 SYGVNS. The CDR3 is CASSKPGAVYEQYF. The CDR3, as DNA: TGTGCCAGCAGTAAGCCGGGGGCAGTATACGAGCAGTACTTC.

This sequence joins TRBV6-2 or TRBV6-3 and TRBJ1-6, with 8 bases lining up with TRBD1. The length of the CDR3 is 16 residues. V lost 6 bases, J lost 2 bases, and 6 bases stayed unmatched. Germline V gives CDR1 MNHEY, CDR2 SVGEGT. This CDR3 reads CASSRGQGAYNSPLHF. In DNA, the CDR3 is TGTGCCAGCAGCCGCGGACAGGGCGCCTATAATTCACCCCTCCACTTT.

About this clone: Other DNA variants within this sample encode the same CDR3. CDR3 loop: CASSQAGDSSYEQYF. The CDR3 nucleotides are TGTGCCAGCAGCCAAGCTGGGGATTCCTCCTACGAGCAGTACTTC. The gene calls are TRBV3-1 (or the pseudogene TRBV3-2) and TRBJ2-7; D gene uncertain. Germline CDR1 and CDR2: LGHDT and YNNKEL (reference sequence). The CDR3 contains 15 residues. Trimming stripped 1 base from V and 0 bases from J, with 10 bases between.

The rearrangement joins TRBV5-1 to TRBJ2-4, with TRBD2 matching over 14 bases. V lost 1 base to trimming and J lost 0 bases; unmatched junction nucleotides: 15. Germline values: CDR1 SGHRS, CDR2 YFSETQ. This CDR3 spans 22 amino acids. The CDR3: CASSLRLAGGPELFRAKNIQYF. Here the CDR3 DNA reads TGCGCCAGCAGCTTGCGACTAGCGGGAGGGCCTGAGCTTTTCCGAGCCAAAAACATTCAGTACTTC.

V is TRBV24-1 and J is TRBJ1-1; TRBD1 might be the D (5 bases). Germline CDR1 KGHDR, CDR2 SFDVKD. This CDR3 has 14 amino acids. The V end was cut by 5 bases, the J end by 7 bases, with 16 bases between. The CDR3 bases are TGTGCCACCAGTGCTGCAGGGCGAATCGGTGAAGCTTTCTTT. This translates into CATSAAGRIGEAFF.

The chain links TRBV7-9 to TRBJ2-5; 8 bases are shared with TRBD1. This CDR3 comprises 16 residues. CDR1 is SEHNR, CDR2 FQNEAQ, per germline (reference sequence). Losses at the gene ends were 0 bases for V and 1 base for J; bases not matched to a gene: 4. The CDR3 DNA follows: TGTGCCAGCAGCTTAGCCCAGGGGGCGATCCAAGAGACCCAGTACTTC. It yields the protein CASSLAQGAIQETQYF.

V is TRBV7-2 and J is TRBJ2-3; tentatively, D is TRBD1 (5 bases). This CDR3 region has 16 residues. Germline-derived CDR1 and CDR2 are SGHTA and FQGNSA. V was pared by 3 bases and J by 3 bases, with 16 bases between. This chain's CDR3 is CASSFYRSHSTDTQYF. CDR3 bases: TGTGCCAGCAGCTTCTACAGGTCCCACAGTACAGATACGCAGTATTTT.

The chain's CDR3 is CASTRGFHEQYF. CDR3 in DNA: TGTGCCAGCACTCGGGGGTTCCACGAGCAGTACTTC. J is TRBJ2-7 and V is TRBV6-5; D may be TRBD2 (6 bases). The V end was cut by 7 bases, the J end by 5 bases, with 12 bases between. The CDR3 loop spans 12 amino acids. Germline CDR1 and CDR2: MNHEY and SVGAGI.

CDR3: CASSLRGRRNEQFF. The CDR3 nucleotides read TGTGCCAGCAGCTTACGCGGGAGGCGCAATGAGCAGTTCTTC. This chain uses TRBV7-9 with TRBJ2-1; 8 bases align to TRBD2. J was trimmed by 6 bases and V by 2 bases; bases with no gene match: 3. Germline loops: CDR1 SEHNR, CDR2 FQNEAQ (reference sequence). The CDR3 length is 14 residues.

The chain employs TRBV7-9 and TRBJ1-4; no clear D gene. Germline loops: CDR1 SEHNR, CDR2 FQNEAQ (reference sequence). V lost 4 bases and J lost 0, with 9 bases in between. The CDR3 loop spans 15 amino acids. DNA for the CDR3: TGTGCCAGCAGCTCGCCCCGTGCAACTAATGAAAAACTGTTTTTT. It translates to CASSSPRATNEKLFF.

This clone showed up just once. This chain connects TRBV27 to TRBJ1-4, with D hard to call. CDR3 length: 10 residues. V was trimmed by 11 bases and J by 7 bases, leaving 8 bases between them. Germline V gene lookup returns CDR1 MNHEY and CDR2 SMNVEV (reference sequence). The chain's CDR3 is CAAGLEKLFF. The DNA for the CDR3 is TGTGCCGCCGGTCTTGAAAAACTGTTTTTT.

This chain connects TRBV7-2 to TRBJ2-2, with a possible D match to TRBD1 (6 bases). Deletions cut 3 bases from V and 5 bases from J, with 7 bases between. This CDR3 comprises 13 residues. Germline CDR1 SGHTA, CDR2 FQGNSA. CDR3 coding DNA: TGTGCCAGCAGCTTCGGACAGACCGGGGAGCTGTTTTTT. Amino acids: CASSFGQTGELFF. The full variable domain, completed using reference TRBV7-2 and TRBJ2-2, is GAGVSQSPSNKVTEKGKDVELRCDPISGHTALYWYRQSLGQGLEFLIYFQGNSAPDKSGLPSDRFSAERTGGSVSTLTIQRTQQEDSAVYLCASSFGQTGELFFGEGSRLTVL.

This clone was observed once. The chain joins TRBV6-1 to TRBJ1-2; 11 positions agree with TRBD1. Trimming took 2 bases from V and 13 from J; bases not matched to a gene: 9. The germline CDR1 and CDR2 sequences are MNHNS and SASEGT. The length of the CDR3 is 14 residues. This CDR3 is CASSESSGQGAGTF. In nucleotides, the CDR3 is TGTGCCAGCAGTGAATCCAGCGGACAGGGGGCAGGCACCTTC.

The chain is built from TRBV9 and TRBJ2-2; TRBD2 matches at 11 bases. V shed 4 bases and J 5 bases; nucleotides not matched to a gene: 4. This CDR3 comprises 15 residues. Germline values: CDR1 SGDLS, CDR2 YYNGEE. This CDR3 is CASSLRTSGTGELFF. The CDR3 bases are TGTGCCAGCAGCCTCAGGACTAGCGGGACCGGGGAGCTGTTTTTT. Full variable domain (outside the CDR3, taken from reference TRBV9 and TRBJ2-2): DSGVTQTPKHLITATGQRVTLRCSPRSGDLSVYWYQQSLDQGLQFLIQYYNGEERAKGNILERFSAQQFPDLHSELNLSSLELGDSALYFCASSLRTSGTGELFFGEGSRLTVL.

V is TRBV20-1 and J is TRBJ2-7; 10 bases align to TRBD2. V lost 3 bases, J lost 5 bases, and 7 bases stayed unmatched. Germline V CDR1 and CDR2: DFQATT, SNEGSKA (reference sequence). CDR3 length: 14 amino acids. This chain's CDR3 is CSASGPSGSDEQYF. In DNA form, the CDR3 reads TGCAGTGCTAGTGGTCCTAGCGGGAGCGACGAGCAGTACTTC.

The chain uses TRBV24-1 and TRBJ2-5, with 9 bases aligning to TRBD2. CDR1 is KGHDR and CDR2 is SFDVKD in the germline V gene. V was clipped by 3 bases and J by 0 bases; unmatched bases: 4. The CDR3 is 16 residues long. CDR3 coding DNA: TGTGCCACCAGTGATCCGACTAGCGGCTACCAAGAGACCCAGTACTTC. It codes for CATSDPTSGYQETQYF.

In nucleotides, the CDR3 is TGTGCCAGCAGCTTAGCGTCACTCATAGCAGAGACCCAGTACTTC. Protein product: CASSLASLIAETQYF. This chain links TRBV7-9 with TRBJ2-5, with D unclear. CDR3 length: 15 amino acids. Trimming removed 0 bases at V and 4 bases at J, with 12 bases between. Germline lookup yields CDR1 SEHNR and CDR2 FQNEAQ (reference sequence).

The chain has TRBV24-1 and TRBJ2-1; D is possibly TRBD1 (7 bases). Germline lookup yields CDR1 KGHDR and CDR2 SFDVKD. Trimming removed 5 bases at V and 9 bases at J, with 16 bases between. This CDR3 is built from 14 residues. The CDR3 loop is CATSAHGGGGEQFF. Here the CDR3 DNA reads TGTGCCACCAGTGCCCACGGAGGGGGCGGTGAGCAGTTCTTC.

V is TRBV6-5 and J is TRBJ2-7; D gene unclear. CDR1 is MNHEY, CDR2 SVGAGI, per germline. There are 12 residues in the CDR3. Trimming removed 6 bases from V and 1 base from J, with 7 bases in between. CDR3 residues: CASSPGSYEQYF. CDR3 nucleotide sequence: TGTGCCAGCAGCCCAGGATCCTACGAGCAGTACTTC.

The CDR3 bases are TGTGCCAGCAGTGAGGTACGAGGGAGGAACTATGGCTACACCTTC. Its protein product is CASSEVRGRNYGYTF. The V gene is TRBV2, the J gene TRBJ1-2, with D hard to call. This CDR3 comprises 15 residues. V was pared by 3 bases and J by 2 bases, with 13 bases between. Germline CDR1 is SNHLY and CDR2 is FYNNEI.

V gene TRBV3-1 (or the pseudogene TRBV3-2) combines with J gene TRBJ2-2, with D possibly TRBD2 on 6 matching bases. Germline V lookup: CDR1 LGHDT, CDR2 YNNKEL (reference sequence). The CDR3 contains 17 residues. The V end was cut by 4 bases, the J end by 2 bases, with 17 bases between. CDR3 DNA: TGTGCCAGCAGCCGCCCCTTGGGCGGGGTAAACACCGGGGAGCTGTTTTTT. Protein sequence: CASSRPLGGVNTGELFF.

This sequence joins TRBV19 and TRBJ2-7; D remains unclear. The V end lost 5 bases, the J end lost 0 bases, and 11 bases lay between the germline ends. Germline lookup yields CDR1 LNHDA and CDR2 SQIVND (reference sequence). The CDR3 length is 14 residues. CDR3 residues: CASSRGESSYEQYF. CDR3 bases: TGTGCCAGTAGTCGTGGTGAATCCTCCTACGAGCAGTACTTC. Full variable domain (remainder filled in from reference TRBV19 and TRBJ2-7): DGGITQSPKYLFRKEGQNVTLSCEQNLNHDAMYWYRQDPGQGLRLIYYSQIVNDFQKGDIAEGYSVSREKKESFPLTVTSAQKNPTAFYLCASSRGESSYEQYFGPGTRLTVT.

This rearrangement joins TRBV12-3 or TRBV12-4 to TRBJ1-1; no firm D call. V lost 1 base and J lost 2, with 5 bases in between. The CDR3 loop spans 13 amino acids. The CDR3 bases are TGTGCCAGCAGTTTAGGGGTCAACACTGAAGCTTTCTTT. Its protein is CASSLGVNTEAFF.

This clone was seen a handful of times. The chain uses TRBV10-2 and TRBJ1-6; 8 bases match TRBD1. Germline CDR1 WSHSY, CDR2 SAAADI. J gave up 9 bases and V 6 bases, and 7 bases lay outside the gene matches. There are 14 residues in the CDR3. This CDR3 is CASSAGGNGSPLHF. The CDR3 DNA is TGCGCCAGCAGCGCAGGGGGCAACGGTTCACCCCTCCACTTT.

The chain couples TRBV6-2 or TRBV6-3 to TRBJ1-2; TRBD1 might be the D (5 bases). Germline lookup yields CDR1 MNHEY and CDR2 SVGEGT. V lost 7 bases and J 1 base, leaving 13 bases between the germline ends. This CDR3 contains 14 residues. Here the CDR3 reads CASTPRGVNYGYTF. CDR3 bases: TGTGCCAGCACCCCCCGGGGGGTTAACTATGGCTACACCTTC.

This chain links TRBV6-1 with TRBJ1-4; the match to TRBD1 covers 7 bases. Germline values: CDR1 MNHNS, CDR2 SASEGT. This CDR3 is built from 17 residues. V lost 1 base, J lost 7 bases, and 12 bases stayed unmatched. Here the CDR3 DNA reads TGTGCCAGCAGTGAAGTACCCGTCCAGGGGGGCGGTGAAAAACTGTTTTTT. It encodes CASSEVPVQGGGEKLFF.

V and J are TRBV6-1 and TRBJ1-1, with unresolved D. Trimming removed 2 bases at V and 5 bases at J, with 15 bases between. Germline V lookup: CDR1 MNHNS, CDR2 SASEGT. The CDR3 is 15 amino acids. CDR3 loop: CASSEITGRWTEAFF. DNA for the CDR3: TGTGCCAGCAGTGAAATTACGGGTCGGTGGACTGAAGCTTTCTTT.